The rows below give T cell receptor beta chains drawn from one sample of a study of shared clonotypes between healthy human individuals. Some clones are missing from TCRdb's copy, which holds only in-frame ones; the method was immunoSEQ multiplex PCR. The sample carries approximately 2,200,000 clones, 85% to 95% recorded once. The sequenced material came from naive CD8+ T cells from PBMCs. These TCRs come from a man between 18 and 29 years old in good health. Some clones in this sample may be carry-over from other donors' samples. The CDR3 runs from the conserved cysteine through the conserved F or W. The D gene is left open where the match is weak. Where a row states a size, it is once, few, many or the class of an expanded clone; other rows omit it.

size | J | D | V | DNA | CDR3
once | TRBJ2-7 | NA | TRBV15 | TGTGCCACCAGCGAAGCCGAAACAGGGATCTACGAGCAGTACTTC | CATSEAETGIYEQYF
NA | TRBJ2-1 | NA | TRBV4-3 | TGCGCCAGCAGCCAACTACTCTTTAATGAGCAGTTCTTC | CASSQLLFNEQFF
NA | TRBJ2-2 | TRBD2 | TRBV9 | TGTGCCAGCAGCCTCAAAAAGGGACTAGCGGGGACGAACACCGGGGAGCTGTTTTTT | CASSLKKGLAGTNTGELFF
NA | TRBJ2-7 | TRBD2 | TRBV27 | TGTGCCAGCAGTTTAGGGGGGGGCGAGCAGTACTTC | CASSLGGGEQYF
NA | TRBJ2-7 | NA | TRBV7-3 | TGTGCCAGCAGCTCTGGGGGCGGCGAGCAGTACTTC | CASSSGGGEQYF
NA | TRBJ2-1 | NA | TRBV6-1 | TGTGCCAGCAGACAGTTACGACGATACAATGAGCAGTTCTTC | CASRQLRRYNEQFF
once | TRBJ2-1 | TRBD2 | TRBV4-1 | TGCGCCAGCAGCCAACGGACTAGCGGGAGACTCTACAATGAGCAGTTCTTC | CASSQRTSGRLYNEQFF
NA | TRBJ1-5 | TRBD1 | TRBV27 | TGTGCCAGCAGCAGGGGGCCGGGCAATCAGCCCCAGCATTTT | CASSRGPGNQPQHF
NA | TRBJ2-1 | TRBD2 | TRBV4-1 | TGCGCCAGCAGCCAACTAAGTAGCGGGAGGGGCAATGAGCAGTTCTTC | CASSQLSSGRGNEQFF
NA | TRBJ2-5 | NA | TRBV15 | TGTGCCACCAGCAGAGATTTTAGGAGGGGCCCGCAAGAGACCCAGTACTTC | CATSRDFRRGPQETQYF